This TCR beta chain was documented in a study of blood T cells in healthy people across ages. Findings of the study overall: Naive T cell percentage by flow cytometry tracked strongly with beta diversity. Researchers judged that diversity estimates from one million T cells fell short of true values. Whereas aged donors had fewer naive CD4+ cells, long-lived donors had more of them and higher diversity.

Alongside a J-beta primer mix, a sample-barcoded 5' primer served in a second PCR lasting about 7 to 12 cycles. TCRdb itself ran the 5' RACE reads through MiXCR, one entry per CDR3 protein. The sample records about 780,000 distinct CDR3 sequences, about 45% being singletons. With V trimmed by 4 bases and J by 6 bases, 12 bases remained unmatched. The CDR3 has 15 amino acids. The V gene's germline CDR1 is SGHRS and CDR2 YFSETQ. This clonotype was found a few times. The antigen is unknown. The chain couples TRBV5-1 to TRBJ1-1, with 7 positions matching TRBD1. This sequence was found in a man older than 75 in good health. Material for sequencing was blood. CDR3 DNA sequence: TGCGCCAGCAGCACACAGGGGAGCGACGGTGCTGAAGCTTTCTTT. Translating it yields CASSTQGSDGAEAFF.